These T cell receptor beta chains were read from a single sample in a study of graft-versus-host responses after intestinal transplantation. Measured with immunoSEQ multiplex PCR; TCRdb has only the in-frame clones, and not every one. In the table there are over 80,000 clones, 91% of which are singletons. Their specific antigens are unknown. The sample here was unstimulated CD4+ T cells sorted from spleen or lymph node cells, taken before transplant. The receptors originated from a human donor who was the organ donor for an intestinal transplant. Both conserved end residues are part of each CDR3. The D gene is left open where the match is weak. Part of the rows lack a size; the others show once, few, many or a class for expanded clones.

TGCAGCGTTCTTGACAGGGGGCGTGAGCAGTACTTC | CSVLDRGREQYF | - | TRBJ2-7 | TRBV29-1 | TRBD1 | 12
TGCGCCAGCAGCTTGGACAACAGGGGGGTGGAAGCTTTCTTT | CASSLDNRGVEAFF | - | TRBJ1-1 | TRBV5-1 | TRBD1 | 14
TGTGCCAGCGGAAAATTGGCAGGCTCTTACAATGAGCAGTTCTTC | CASGKLAGSYNEQFF | - | TRBJ2-1 | TRBV9 | - | 15
TGTGCCAGCGGGCGCTGGGGGGGGCGATCGCAGTTCTTC | CASGRWGGRSQFF | - | TRBJ2-1 | TRBV2 | - | 13
TGTGCCAGTAGTATCCGGGGGACAGGCAACACCGGGGAGCTGTTTTTT | CASSIRGTGNTGELFF | - | TRBJ2-2 | TRBV19 | TRBD1 | 16
TGTGCCAGTAGTATCCCTGGGAGGCAAGAGACCCAGTACTTC | CASSIPGRQETQYF | - | TRBJ2-5 | TRBV19 | - | 14
TGTGCCAGCAGCTTAAATCCGGGACAGGGGGGCTACGAGCAGTACTTC | CASSLNPGQGGYEQYF | - | TRBJ2-7 | TRBV7-6 | TRBD1 | 16
TGTGCCAGCAGCCCCGTACAGTATCCTTCACCCCTCCACTTT | CASSPVQYPSPLHF | - | TRBJ1-6 | TRBV4-1 | - | 14
TGTGCCAGCAGCAGGGCCGGGACAGGGCTAAACGAGCAGTACTTC | CASSRAGTGLNEQYF | - | TRBJ2-7 | TRBV5-4 | TRBD1 | 15
TGTGCCAGCAGCTCTAGGACTAGCTACGGATTGCAGTACTTC | CASSSRTSYGLQYF | - | TRBJ2-7 | TRBV11-2 | TRBD2 | 14
TGTGCCAGCCGCGTCGGGGGAGGGAATGAAGCTTTCTTT | CASRVGGGNEAFF | - | TRBJ1-1 | TRBV7-9 | - | 13
TGTGCCAGCAGTGAACAGGGATCTGGAAACACCATATATTTT | CASSEQGSGNTIYF | - | TRBJ1-3 | TRBV5-4 | - | 14
TGTGCCAGCTTGAGGGATCACGGCACCGGGGAGCTGTTTTTT | CASLRDHGTGELFF | - | TRBJ2-2 | TRBV6-1 | - | 14
TGTGCCAGCAGCCCTGAAGCGGGCACCGGGGAGCTGTTTTTT | CASSPEAGTGELFF | - | TRBJ2-2 | TRBV11-2 | - | 14
TGTGCCAGCTCACCACCGACAGGACTAGGTGAAAAACTGTTTTTT | CASSPPTGLGEKLFF | - | TRBJ1-4 | TRBV18 | - | 15
TGTGCCAGCAGCCAAGATCGATGGCAGCTCAGAGACTTCCCTGAAGCTTTCTTT | CASSQDRWQLRDFPEAFF | - | TRBJ1-1 | TRBV4-2 | - | 18
TGTGCCACCGCCAGGGTACAAGATACGCAGTATTTT | CATARVQDTQYF | - | TRBJ2-3 | TRBV27 | - | 12
TGTGCCATCAGGAATAATACAGGGGAGTGGAACTATGGCTACACCTTC | CAIRNNTGEWNYGYTF | - | TRBJ1-2 | TRBV10-3 | TRBD1 | 16
TGTGCCAGCAGGTTAGCGGGGAACCAAGAGACCCAGTACTTC | CASRLAGNQETQYF | - | TRBJ2-5 | TRBV6-5 | TRBD2 | 14
TGTGCCAGCAGGACCGGGACAGGGGGTTTTTGGGACACTGAAGCTTTCTTT | CASRTGTGGFWDTEAFF | few | TRBJ1-1 | TRBV7-9 | TRBD1 | 17
TGCGCCAGCAGCTCCTACAGGGGGGGCCACACTGAAGCTTTCTTT | CASSSYRGGHTEAFF | - | TRBJ1-1 | TRBV5-1 | TRBD1 | 15
TGTGCCAGCAGCTTAGTTTTAGGGAGCGGGACCAACGTCCTGACTTTC | CASSLVLGSGTNVLTF | - | TRBJ2-6 | TRBV7-9 | TRBD2 | 16
TGTGCCAGCAGCTTAAGCCCTCGGCGGGGGGCTTTGGGGGAGCAGTTCTTC | CASSLSPRRGALGEQFF | - | TRBJ2-1 | TRBV7-3 | TRBD2 | 17
TGTGCCAGCAGTGCCGGGACAGCCAACACTGAAGCTTTCTTT | CASSAGTANTEAFF | - | TRBJ1-1 | TRBV6-1 | TRBD1 | 14
TGTGCCAGCAGCCTGGTAGGGGGATTCACAGATACGCAGTATTTT | CASSLVGGFTDTQYF | - | TRBJ2-3 | TRBV7-2 | - | 15
TGCGCCAGCAGCGTGACTAGAAATGAGCAGTTCTTC | CASSVTRNEQFF | - | TRBJ2-1 | TRBV5-1 | - | 12
TGTGCCAGCAGCTTATCCGGCGGGGGGCTAGGTAGGGCCTACGAGCAGTACTTC | CASSLSGGGLGRAYEQYF | once | TRBJ2-7 | TRBV7-2 | TRBD2 | 18
TGCGCCAGCAGCCAAGAACCGGGTTACCTGGCAGATACGCAGTATTTT | CASSQEPGYLADTQYF | - | TRBJ2-3 | TRBV4-1 | - | 16
TGTGCCAGCAGCGTGCGGGGGTCGAAAGAGACCCAGTACTTC | CASSVRGSKETQYF | - | TRBJ2-5 | TRBV9 | TRBD2 | 14
TGTGCCAGCTACTATATAGGTACGCAGTATTTT | CASYYIGTQYF | - | TRBJ2-3 | TRBV6-1 | - | 11
TGCGCCAGCCGAGACAGTTACGAGCAGTACTTC | CASRDSYEQYF | - | TRBJ2-7 | TRBV4-3 | - | 11
TGCGCCAGCAGCTCTCCGGGACAGGGCTACGAGCAGTACTTC | CASSSPGQGYEQYF | - | TRBJ2-7 | TRBV4-1 | TRBD1 | 14
TGTGCCAGCAGCTATACCGGGACTAGAGAGAGTGGTGAGCAGTTCTTC | CASSYTGTRESGEQFF | - | TRBJ2-1 | TRBV2 | TRBD2 | 16
TGTGCCAGCAGCGGGGGGGCCTCGTACCAAGAGACCCAGTACTTC | CASSGGASYQETQYF | - | TRBJ2-5 | TRBV5-4 | - | 15